Presented here are 4 T cell receptor beta chains from one specimen sequenced in a study of blood T cell repertoires in COVID-19. Sequencing used immunoSEQ multiplex PCR; TCRdb keeps in-frame clones, though not all of them. The sample comprises 270,000 or so clones, around 88% of which are singletons, and 4.6% rests with the top ten. Sequenced input: peripheral blood. The receptors were sampled from a man aged 35 to 55 with acute or convalescent COVID-19.

This sequence joins TRBV15 and TRBJ2-7, with TRBD2 matching 13 bases. J lost 2 bases, V lost 5 bases, and 3 bases had no gene match. Germline-derived CDR1 and CDR2 are LNHNV and YYDKDF (reference sequence). The CDR3 is made up of 15 amino acids. This chain's CDR3 is CATSDGLAGAYEQYF. CDR3 DNA sequence: TGTGCCACCAGCGACGGACTAGCGGGGGCCTACGAGCAGTACTTC.

This chain links TRBV6-6 with TRBJ1-2; D possibly corresponds to TRBD1 (5 bases). CDR3 length: 13 amino acids. Trimming cost V 3 bases and J 8 bases, with 13 bases left between them. Germline CDR1 and CDR2: MNHNY and SVGAGI (reference sequence). The CDR3 DNA is TGTGCCAGCAGTTATCCGGGGGGGGAGGGCTACACCTTC. Translating it yields CASSYPGGEGYTF.

This clone was seen just once. The chain links TRBV7-3 to TRBJ2-2; TRBD2 aligns across 9 bases. The V gene end was trimmed by 2 bases and the J gene end by 2 bases; junction bases not matched to a gene: 6. Germline CDR1 SGHTA, CDR2 FQGTGA. The CDR3 covers 17 residues. The CDR3 DNA sequence: TGTGCCAGCAGCTTATATCCTAGCGGGGCAAACACCGGGGAGCTGTTTTTT. Amino acid sequence: CASSLYPSGANTGELFF. Combining the CDR3 with reference TRBV7-3 and TRBJ2-2 gives the whole variable domain GAGVSQTPSNKVTEKGKYVELRCDPISGHTALYWYRQSLGQGPEFLIYFQGTGAADDSGLPNDRFFAVRPEGSVSTLKIQRTERGDSAVYLCASSLYPSGANTGELFFGEGSRLTVL.

V is TRBV19 and J is TRBJ1-2; D is possibly TRBD1 (5 bases). The length of the CDR3 is 13 residues. Trimming cost V 6 bases and J 0 bases, with 8 bases left between them. The V gene's germline CDR1 is LNHDA and CDR2 SQIVND (reference sequence). The DNA of the CDR3 is TGTGCCAGTAGCCCCAGGGCTAACTATGGCTACACCTTC. Encoded protein: CASSPRANYGYTF.